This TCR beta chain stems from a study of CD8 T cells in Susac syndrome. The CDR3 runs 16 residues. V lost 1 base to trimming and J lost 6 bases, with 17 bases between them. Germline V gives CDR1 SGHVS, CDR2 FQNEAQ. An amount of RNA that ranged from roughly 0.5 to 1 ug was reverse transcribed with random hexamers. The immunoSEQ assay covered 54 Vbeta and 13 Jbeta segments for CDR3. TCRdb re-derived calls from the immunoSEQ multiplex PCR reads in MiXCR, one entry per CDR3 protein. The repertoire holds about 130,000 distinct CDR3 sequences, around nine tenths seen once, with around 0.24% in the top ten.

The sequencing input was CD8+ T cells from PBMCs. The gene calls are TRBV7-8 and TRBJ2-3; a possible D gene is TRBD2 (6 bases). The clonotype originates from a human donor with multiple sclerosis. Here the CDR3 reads CASSLVGGPSSDTQYF. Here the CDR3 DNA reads TGTGCCAGCAGCTTAGTCGGGGGACCTAGCAGCGATACGCAGTATTTT.